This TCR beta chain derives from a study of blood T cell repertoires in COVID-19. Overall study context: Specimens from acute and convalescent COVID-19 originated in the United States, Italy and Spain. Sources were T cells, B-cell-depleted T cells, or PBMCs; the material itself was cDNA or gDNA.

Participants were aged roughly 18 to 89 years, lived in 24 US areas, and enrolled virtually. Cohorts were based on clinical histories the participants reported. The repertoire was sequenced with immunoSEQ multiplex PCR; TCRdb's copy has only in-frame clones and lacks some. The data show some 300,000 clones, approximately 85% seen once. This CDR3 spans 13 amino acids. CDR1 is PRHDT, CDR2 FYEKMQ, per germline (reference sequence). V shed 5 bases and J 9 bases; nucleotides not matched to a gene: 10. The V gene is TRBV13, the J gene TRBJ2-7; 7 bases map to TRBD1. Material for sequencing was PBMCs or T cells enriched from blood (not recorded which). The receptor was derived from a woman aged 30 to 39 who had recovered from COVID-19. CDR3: CASSVGQPSWQYF. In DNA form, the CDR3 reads TGTGCCAGCAGCGTGGGACAGCCCTCTTGGCAGTACTTC.